Below are 21 T cell receptor beta chains sequenced from a single sample in a study of blood T cell repertoires in COVID-19. Measured with immunoSEQ multiplex PCR; TCRdb has only the in-frame clones, and not every one. The data contain some 150,000 clones, about four fifths of them singletons. The sequenced sample was peripheral blood. The receptor set was obtained from an elderly woman with acute or convalescent COVID-19.

V usage is TRBV5-4 and J usage is TRBJ1-1; 7 bases are shared with TRBD1. V dropped 1 base and J dropped 5; count of bases not matched to a gene: 5. This CDR3 region has 14 residues. The germline V gene has CDR1 SGHNT and CDR2 YYREEE (reference sequence). CDR3 sequence reads: CASSLNRGITEAFF. DNA of the CDR3: TGTGCCAGCAGCTTGAACAGGGGTATTACTGAAGCTTTCTTT.

This clone was seen a single time. The V call is TRBV6-6, the J call TRBJ2-3; D perhaps matches TRBD2 (7 bases). The germline V and J ends were trimmed by 8 bases and 2 bases, with 14 bases remaining between them. This CDR3 region has 14 residues. Germline CDR1 reads MNHNY; CDR2 reads SVGAGI (reference sequence). CDR3 bases: TGTGCCAGCTTAGGGGGACTACCCACAGATACGCAGTATTTT. Amino acids: CASLGGLPTDTQYF.

This clone was detected once. This chain connects TRBV15 to TRBJ2-1; 8 nucleotides align to TRBD2. Germline CDR1 reads LNHNV; CDR2 reads YYDKDF (reference sequence). The CDR3 sequence is 17 residues long. Losses at the gene ends were 3 bases for V and 5 bases for J; bases not matched to a gene: 12. CDR3 coding DNA: TGTGCCACCAGCAGGGCTCGACTAGCGCCGGTTGACAATGAGCAGTTCTTC. Translating gives CATSRARLAPVDNEQFF.

The chain joins TRBV6-1 to TRBJ1-6; no definite D call. Germline V gene sequence: CDR1 MNHNS, CDR2 SASEGT. The CDR3 loop spans 13 amino acids. V lost 2 bases, J lost 6 bases, and 5 bases lay in between. The CDR3 protein is CASSEQANSPLHF. The DNA for the CDR3 is TGTGCCAGCAGTGAACAGGCTAATTCACCCCTCCACTTT.

The V call is TRBV7-2, the J call TRBJ2-7; D possibly corresponds to TRBD1 (6 bases). Germline V gene lookup returns CDR1 SGHTA and CDR2 FQGNSA. The V end lost 5 bases, the J end lost 3 bases, and 14 bases lay between the germline ends. The CDR3 is 14 amino acids. As DNA, the CDR3 is TGTGCCAGCAGCCCCATGAGGACAGACTACGAGCAGTACTTC. It yields the protein CASSPMRTDYEQYF.

This clone was seen a handful of times. The chain is built from TRBV6-2 or TRBV6-3 and TRBJ1-2; TRBD1 matches at 11 bases. Germline V gene data show CDR1 as MNHEY and CDR2 as SVGEGT. The CDR3 length is 16 residues. V was clipped by 2 bases and J by 4 bases; unmatched bases: 6. The CDR3 DNA follows: TGTGCCAGCAGTTACCCCTTCGGGACAGGGGGCTATGGCTACACCTTC. This gives the protein CASSYPFGTGGYGYTF.

The chain is built from TRBV5-6 and TRBJ2-5; D is unclear. Germline lookup yields CDR1 SGHDT and CDR2 YYEEEE. V lost 1 base and J lost 5, with 9 bases in between. The CDR3 is 13 amino acids. CDR3 in amino acids: CASSLTGSETQYF. In DNA form, the CDR3 reads TGTGCCAGCAGCTTGACCGGTTCCGAGACCCAGTACTTC.

This clone has more than one count but fewer than ten. The rearrangement uses TRBV5-6 and TRBJ1-1; D is unclear. V was shortened by 5 bases and J by 4 bases, with 12 bases between the two germline ends. Per germline, CDR1 SGHDT and CDR2 YYEEEE. The CDR3 has 13 amino acids. The CDR3 nucleotides are TGTGCCAGCAGTTTTGGGCTTACCACTGAAGCTTTCTTT. It specifies CASSFGLTTEAFF.

J is TRBJ1-1 and V is TRBV20-1; no definite D call. Looked up from germline, CDR1 is DFQATT and CDR2 is SNEGSKA (reference sequence). CDR3 size: 13 residues. The V and J ends lost 3 bases and 1 base respectively, with 9 bases between them. Written as DNA, the CDR3 is TGCAGTGCTAGTCGCCCAGAGAACACTGAAGCTTTCTTT. Amino acid sequence: CSASRPENTEAFF.

The chain joins TRBV3-1 (or the pseudogene TRBV3-2) to TRBJ1-1; 8 bases match TRBD1. Germline V lookup: CDR1 LGHDT, CDR2 YNNKEL (reference sequence). The junction had 5 bases not matched to a gene; V was cut back by 4 bases and J by 4 bases. This CDR3 contains 14 residues. CDR3 residues: CASSLDRGGTEAFF. CDR3 in DNA: TGTGCCAGCAGCCTCGACAGGGGTGGCACTGAAGCTTTCTTT.

The gene calls are TRBV7-2 and TRBJ2-7; D may be TRBD2 (6 bases). The CDR3 extends over 15 amino acids. The germline CDR1 and CDR2 sequences are SGHTA and FQGNSA. The ends were cut back, 4 bases at V and 1 base at J, with 14 bases in the middle. CDR3 sequence (DNA): TGTGCCAGCAGCTCAAGGGGAGGTCGGTCCTACGAGCAGTACTTC. It specifies CASSSRGGRSYEQYF.

The gene calls are TRBV6-2 or TRBV6-3 and TRBJ1-5, with TRBD1 as a possible D gene (6 bases). The CDR3 sequence is 14 residues long. V lost 0 bases to trimming and J lost 6 bases, with 9 bases between them. Germline V gene lookup returns CDR1 MNHEY and CDR2 SVGEGT. DNA of the CDR3: TGTGCCAGCAGTTACTCGAACAGGGCTCAGCCCCAGCATTTT. This translates into CASSYSNRAQPQHF.

The chain uses TRBV25-1 and TRBJ2-5, with 7 bases that match TRBD1. Germline V gene data show CDR1 as MGHDK and CDR2 as SYGVNS. The CDR3 runs 16 residues. The ends lost 3 bases at V and 0 bases at J; junction bases unmatched: 7. CDR3 in DNA: TGTGCCAGCAGTGATTTTGGGACAGTTTACCAAGAGACCCAGTACTTC. Its protein product is CASSDFGTVYQETQYF.

The chain carries TRBV7-2 and TRBJ1-2, with D possibly TRBD1 on 5 matching bases. V dropped 1 base and J dropped 4 bases, with 13 bases sitting between them. The CDR3 is 15 amino acids. The germline V gene encodes CDR1 SGHTA and CDR2 FQGNSA. In DNA form, the CDR3 reads TGTGCCAGCAGCTTAGAAACAGGCAACTTCTATGGCTACACCTTC. Encoded protein: CASSLETGNFYGYTF.

The gene calls are TRBV24-1 and TRBJ2-1; 8 positions agree with TRBD1. The CDR3 spans 14 residues. Germline CDR1 and CDR2: KGHDR and SFDVKD. J lost 3 bases, V lost 7 bases, and 4 bases had no gene match. CDR3 sequence reads: CATRSTGGYNEQFF. The CDR3 bases are TGTGCCACCAGGAGCACAGGGGGCTACAATGAGCAGTTCTTC.

The genes are TRBV19 and TRBJ1-6; maybe TRBD1 (5 bases). Per germline, CDR1 LNHDA and CDR2 SQIVND (reference sequence). This CDR3 comprises 15 residues. The V gene lost 6 bases and the J gene lost 16 bases, with 25 bases spanning the gap. The CDR3 DNA reads as TGTGCCAGTAGCCAGGGATCTACCCGATCGGTCTCACTCCACTTT. This translates into CASSQGSTRSVSLHF. The full variable domain, completed using reference TRBV19 and TRBJ1-6, is DGGITQSPKYLFRKEGQNVTLSCEQNLNHDAMYWYRQDPGQGLRLIYYSQIVNDFQKGDIAEGYSVSREKKESFPLTVTSAQKNPTAFYLCASSQGSTRSVSLHFGNGTRLTVT.

This clone was observed once. The chain links TRBV19 to TRBJ2-3; TRBD2 matches at 13 bases. Germline lookup yields CDR1 LNHDA and CDR2 SQIVND (reference sequence). The CDR3 sequence is 15 residues long. The V and J ends lost 3 bases and 4 bases, in that order; junction bases with no gene match: 1. The CDR3 DNA follows: TGTGCCAGTAGTATTACTAGCGGGAGGGCAGATACGCAGTATTTT. Amino acids: CASSITSGRADTQYF.

The chain has TRBV3-1 (or the pseudogene TRBV3-2) and TRBJ2-7; D is unclear. Germline-derived CDR1 and CDR2 are LGHDT and YNNKEL (reference sequence). The CDR3 runs 12 residues. Trimming cost V 1 base and J 3 bases, with 4 bases left between them. The CDR3 DNA sequence: TGTGCCAGCAGCCAAGGGAGCTACGAGCAGTACTTC. This encodes CASSQGSYEQYF.

This clone turned up a few times. The J gene is TRBJ2-7, the V gene TRBV4-2; D is perhaps TRBD2 (5 bases). Trimming removed 1 base from V and 0 bases from J, with 10 bases in between. This CDR3 contains 15 residues. Germline CDR1 LGHNA, CDR2 YNFKEQ. The CDR3 here is CASSQARGSSYEQYF. DNA of the CDR3: TGTGCCAGCAGCCAAGCGCGAGGGAGCTCCTACGAGCAGTACTTC.

The J gene is TRBJ1-5, the V gene TRBV18; 9 bases agree with TRBD1. From germline, CDR1 is KGHSH and CDR2 LQKENI. V gave up 6 bases and J gave up 7 bases; unmatched junction bases: 13. CDR3 length: 16 amino acids. The CDR3 coding sequence is TGTGCCAGCTCCTTCTCGACAGGGGGTCTGAGACAGCCCCAGCATTTT. It yields the protein CASSFSTGGLRQPQHF.

The J gene is TRBJ1-1, the V gene TRBV27; perhaps TRBD1 as D (5 bases). The germline V gene encodes CDR1 MNHEY and CDR2 SMNVEV (reference sequence). Trimming left V 3 bases short and J 5 bases short, with 10 bases between. The CDR3 length is 13 residues. Here the CDR3 DNA reads TGTGCCAGCAGTTTCCGGGGGTATACTGAAGCTTTCTTT. This encodes CASSFRGYTEAFF.